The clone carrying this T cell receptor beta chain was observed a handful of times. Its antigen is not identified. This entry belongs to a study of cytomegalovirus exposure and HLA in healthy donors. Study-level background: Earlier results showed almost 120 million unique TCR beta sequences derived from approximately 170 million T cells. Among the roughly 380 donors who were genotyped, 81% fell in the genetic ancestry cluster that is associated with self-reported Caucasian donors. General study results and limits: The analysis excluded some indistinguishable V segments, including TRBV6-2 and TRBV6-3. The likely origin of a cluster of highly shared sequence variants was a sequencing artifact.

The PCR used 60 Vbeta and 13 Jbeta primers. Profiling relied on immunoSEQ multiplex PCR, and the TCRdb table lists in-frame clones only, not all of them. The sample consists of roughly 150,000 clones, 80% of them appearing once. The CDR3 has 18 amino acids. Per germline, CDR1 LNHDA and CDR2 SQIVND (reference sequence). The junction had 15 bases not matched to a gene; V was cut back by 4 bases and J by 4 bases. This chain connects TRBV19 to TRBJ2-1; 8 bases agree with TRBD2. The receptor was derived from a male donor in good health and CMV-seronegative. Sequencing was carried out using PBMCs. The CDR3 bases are TGTGCCAGTAGTAAACAACTCCTCAGCGGGGGAGATTACAATGAGCAGTTCTTC. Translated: CASSKQLLSGGDYNEQFF.